This TCR beta chain was observed in a study of blood T cell repertoires in COVID-19. Study at large: From T cells, B-cell-depleted T cells, or PBMCs came the material, which was cDNA or gDNA.

V lost 0 bases, J lost 5 bases, and 10 bases lay in between. Germline CDR1 SEHNR, CDR2 FQNEAQ (reference sequence). The CDR3 runs to 14 residues. Authors' methods: Amplification of reference gene primers was used by the study to estimate nucleated cell counts. Assay used: immunoSEQ multiplex PCR; TCRdb lists only in-frame clones, some missing. D and trimming come from the DNA, and the V and J calls and clone size come from that table. Of 140,000 to 150,000 clones detected, under 90% appear once; the ten largest clones hold 7% to 10%. The clonotype was recovered from a human donor in a cohort sampled during active COVID-19. The sequencing sample was made of peripheral blood. The chain couples TRBV7-9 to TRBJ2-5; no definite D call. The CDR3 loop reads CASSLAGPKETQYF. The CDR3 DNA sequence: TGTGCCAGCAGCTTAGCTGGGCCGAAGGAGACCCAGTACTTC.